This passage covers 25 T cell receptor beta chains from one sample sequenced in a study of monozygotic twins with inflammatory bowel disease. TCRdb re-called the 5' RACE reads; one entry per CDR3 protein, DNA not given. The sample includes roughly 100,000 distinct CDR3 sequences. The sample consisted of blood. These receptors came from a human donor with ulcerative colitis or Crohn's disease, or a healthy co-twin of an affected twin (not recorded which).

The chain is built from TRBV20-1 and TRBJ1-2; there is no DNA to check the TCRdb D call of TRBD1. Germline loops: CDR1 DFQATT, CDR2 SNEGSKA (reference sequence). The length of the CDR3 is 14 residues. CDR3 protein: CSAHTVGEGYGYTF.

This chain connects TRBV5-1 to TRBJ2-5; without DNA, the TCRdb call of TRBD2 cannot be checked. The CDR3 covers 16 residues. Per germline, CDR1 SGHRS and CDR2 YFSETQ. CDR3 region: CASSIGRTALEETQYF.

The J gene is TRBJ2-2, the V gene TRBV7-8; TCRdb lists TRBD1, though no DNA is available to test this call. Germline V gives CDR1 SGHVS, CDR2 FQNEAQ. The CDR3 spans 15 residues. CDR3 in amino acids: CASSLGTPNTGELFF.

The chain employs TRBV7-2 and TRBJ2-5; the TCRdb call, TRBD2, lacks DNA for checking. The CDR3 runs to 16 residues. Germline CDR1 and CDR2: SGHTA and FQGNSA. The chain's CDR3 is CASSPQTSGRQETQYF.

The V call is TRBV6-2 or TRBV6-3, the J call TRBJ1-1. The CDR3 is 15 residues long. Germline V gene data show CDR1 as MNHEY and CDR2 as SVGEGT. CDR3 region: CASSYGGGWNTEAFF.

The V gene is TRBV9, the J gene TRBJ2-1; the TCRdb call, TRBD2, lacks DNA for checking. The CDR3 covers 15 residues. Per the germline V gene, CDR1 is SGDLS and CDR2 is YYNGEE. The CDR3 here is CASSVSRGGYNEQFF.

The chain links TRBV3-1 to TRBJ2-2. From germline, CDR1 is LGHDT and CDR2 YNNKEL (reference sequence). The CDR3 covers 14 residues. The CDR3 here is CASSPRSNTGELFF.

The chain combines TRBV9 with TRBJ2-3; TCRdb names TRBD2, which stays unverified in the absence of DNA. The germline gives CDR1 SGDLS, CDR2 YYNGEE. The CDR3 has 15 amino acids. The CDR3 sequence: CASSFVGSGTDTQYF.

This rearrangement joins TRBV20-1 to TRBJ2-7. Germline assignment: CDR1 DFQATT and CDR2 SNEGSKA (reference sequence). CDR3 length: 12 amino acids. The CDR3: CSALWGGDEQYF.

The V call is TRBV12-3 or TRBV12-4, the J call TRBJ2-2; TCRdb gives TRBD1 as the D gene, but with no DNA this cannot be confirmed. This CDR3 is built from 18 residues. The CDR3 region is CASSPLYRAGSSAGELFF.

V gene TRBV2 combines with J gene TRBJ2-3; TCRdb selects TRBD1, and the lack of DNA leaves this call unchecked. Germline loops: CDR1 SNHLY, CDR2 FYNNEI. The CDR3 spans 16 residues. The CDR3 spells CASSEKAGAFTDTQYF.

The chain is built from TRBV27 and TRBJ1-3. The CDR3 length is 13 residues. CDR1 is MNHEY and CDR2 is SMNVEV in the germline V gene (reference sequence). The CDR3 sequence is CASSFSSGNTIYF.

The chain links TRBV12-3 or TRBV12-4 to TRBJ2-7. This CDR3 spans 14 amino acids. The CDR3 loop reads CASSLDRYTYEQYF.

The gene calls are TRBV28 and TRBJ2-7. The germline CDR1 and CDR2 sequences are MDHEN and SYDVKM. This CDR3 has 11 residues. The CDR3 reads CASRSSYEQYF.

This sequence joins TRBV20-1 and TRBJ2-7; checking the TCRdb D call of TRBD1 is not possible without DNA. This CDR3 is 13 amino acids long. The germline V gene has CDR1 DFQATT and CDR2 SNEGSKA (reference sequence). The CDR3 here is CSARVTGFYEQYF.

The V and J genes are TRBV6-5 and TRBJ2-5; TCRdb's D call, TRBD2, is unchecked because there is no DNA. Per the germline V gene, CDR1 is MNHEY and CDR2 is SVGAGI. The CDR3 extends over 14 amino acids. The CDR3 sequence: CASTNLGRGETQYF.

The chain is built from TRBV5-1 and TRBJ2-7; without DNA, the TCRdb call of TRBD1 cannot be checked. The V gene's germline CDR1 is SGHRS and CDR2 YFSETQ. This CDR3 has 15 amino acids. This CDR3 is CASSLSTGGPYEQYF.

This CDR3 is CASSTRQNTQYF. The chain links TRBV27 to TRBJ2-3. CDR3 length: 12 amino acids. Per the germline V gene, CDR1 is MNHEY and CDR2 is SMNVEV (reference sequence).

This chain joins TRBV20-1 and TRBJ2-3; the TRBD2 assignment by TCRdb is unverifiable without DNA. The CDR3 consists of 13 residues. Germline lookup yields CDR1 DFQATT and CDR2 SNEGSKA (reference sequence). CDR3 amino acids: CSAVSGSSDTQYF.

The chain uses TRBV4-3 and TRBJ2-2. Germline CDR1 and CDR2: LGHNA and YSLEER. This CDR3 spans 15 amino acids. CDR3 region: CASSRISGKAGELFF.

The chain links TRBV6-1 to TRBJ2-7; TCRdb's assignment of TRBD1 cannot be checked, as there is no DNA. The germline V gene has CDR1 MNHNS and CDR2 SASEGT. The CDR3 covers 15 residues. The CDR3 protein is CASSTSGTGLWEQYF.

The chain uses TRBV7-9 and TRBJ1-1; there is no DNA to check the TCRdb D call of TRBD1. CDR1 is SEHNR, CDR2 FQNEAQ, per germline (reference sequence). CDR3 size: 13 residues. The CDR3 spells CASSRSGTGEAFF.

The CDR3 spells CASSLDQVKETQYF. The chain combines TRBV5-1 with TRBJ2-5. The V gene's germline CDR1 is SGHRS and CDR2 YFSETQ. CDR3 length: 14 amino acids. Based on the CDR3 plus reference TRBV5-1 and TRBJ2-5, the full variable domain is KAGVTQTPRYLIKTRGQQVTLSCSPISGHRSVSWYQQTPGQGLQFLFEYFSETQRNKGNFPGRFSGRQFSNSRSEMNVSTLELGDSALYLCASSLDQVKETQYFGPGTRLLVL.

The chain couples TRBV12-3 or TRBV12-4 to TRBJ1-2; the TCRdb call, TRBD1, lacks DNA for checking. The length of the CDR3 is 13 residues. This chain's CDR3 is CPSSLGGRYGYTF.

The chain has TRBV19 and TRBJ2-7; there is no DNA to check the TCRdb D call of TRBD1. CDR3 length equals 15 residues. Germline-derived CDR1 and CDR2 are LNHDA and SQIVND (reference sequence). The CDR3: CASSIASPGAYEQYF.